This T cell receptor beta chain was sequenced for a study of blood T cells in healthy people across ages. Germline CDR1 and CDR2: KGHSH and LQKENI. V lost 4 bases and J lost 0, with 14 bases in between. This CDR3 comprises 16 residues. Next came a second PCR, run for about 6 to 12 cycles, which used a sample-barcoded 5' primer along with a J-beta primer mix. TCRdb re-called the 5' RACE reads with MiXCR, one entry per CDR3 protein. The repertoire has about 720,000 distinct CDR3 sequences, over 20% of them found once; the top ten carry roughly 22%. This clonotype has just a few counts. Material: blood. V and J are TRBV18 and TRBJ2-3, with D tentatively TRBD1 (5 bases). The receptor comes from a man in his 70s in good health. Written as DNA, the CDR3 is TGTGCCAGCTCACTCCCTGGGGCTACTAGCACAGATACGCAGTATTTT. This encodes CASSLPGATSTDTQYF.